Following are 20 T cell receptor beta chains from one sample sequenced in a study of monozygotic twins with cystic fibrosis. Generated by immunoSEQ multiplex PCR, the TCRdb table keeps only in-frame clones and is missing some. This table has some 10,000 clones, about 82% appearing once. The material sequenced was blood. Receptor source: a man aged 18 to 30 with cystic fibrosis.

The chain couples TRBV27 to TRBJ2-6; no clear D. This CDR3 has 17 amino acids. CDR1 is MNHEY, CDR2 SMNVEV, per germline (reference sequence). The ends were cut back, 5 bases at V and 2 bases at J, with 16 bases in the middle. As DNA, the CDR3 is TGTGCCAGCAGTCCAATATCAGGTAGGGCTGGGGCCAACGTCCTGACTTTC. This sequence encodes CASSPISGRAGANVLTF.

The chain recombines TRBV6-1 with TRBJ2-3; D gene unclear. The CDR3 length is 15 residues. V was shortened by 3 bases and J by 2 bases, with 12 bases between the two germline ends. Germline V CDR1 and CDR2: MNHNS, SASEGT. CDR3 in DNA: TGTGCCAGCAGTGATTTTGTGGCAGACACAGATACGCAGTATTTT. Amino acids: CASSDFVADTDTQYF.

The chain employs TRBV12-5 and TRBJ1-2; D is perhaps TRBD1 (5 bases). In germline, CDR1 is LGHNT, CDR2 FRNRAP. The CDR3 consists of 14 residues. V lost 3 bases and J lost 8, with 16 bases in between. CDR3 residues: CASGFGTSSNGYTF. The CDR3 nucleotides read TGTGCTAGTGGTTTCGGGACCTCTTCGAACGGCTACACCTTC.

V is TRBV11-1 and J is TRBJ1-1, with 8 bases lining up with TRBD1. The CDR3 extends over 14 amino acids. Germline V gene data show CDR1 as SGHAT and CDR2 as FQDESV (reference sequence). V shed 6 bases and J 4 bases; nucleotides not matched to a gene: 7. The CDR3 region has the DNA TGTGCCAGCAGTTTAACAGGGGGTAGCACTGAAGCTTTCTTT. It encodes CASSLTGGSTEAFF.

V and J are TRBV5-6 and TRBJ1-5, with D perhaps TRBD1 (6 bases). V was trimmed by 1 base and J by 8 bases, leaving 16 bases between them. CDR1 and CDR2 from the germline V gene are SGHDT and YYEEEE. The CDR3 spans 15 residues. The CDR3 DNA is TGTGCCAGCAGCTTGACCCCCATGGGACACGAGCCCCAGCATTTT. This translates into CASSLTPMGHEPQHF.

The chain recombines TRBV5-1 with TRBJ2-3; perhaps TRBD1 as D (6 bases). Deletions cut 1 base from V and 4 bases from J, with 13 bases between. This CDR3 region has 15 residues. Germline V gives CDR1 SGHRS, CDR2 YFSETQ. In nucleotides, the CDR3 is TGCGCCAGCAGCTTGACCAGGGGCGGTGCAGATACGCAGTATTTT. As protein: CASSLTRGGADTQYF.

CDR3 loop: CASSPRTASTDTQYF. The CDR3 DNA sequence: TGTGCCAGCAGCCCTAGGACAGCTAGCACAGATACGCAGTATTTT. The V and J genes are TRBV11-3 and TRBJ2-3, with a tentative D call TRBD1 (6 bases). The germline V and J ends were trimmed by 5 bases and 0 bases, with 12 bases remaining between them. CDR3 length: 15 residues. The germline CDR1 and CDR2 sequences are SGHNT and YENEEA.

This clone was recorded a few times. J is TRBJ1-1 and V is TRBV7-9; D is possibly TRBD1 (6 bases). This CDR3 has 17 residues. The germline gives CDR1 SEHNR, CDR2 FQNEAQ (reference sequence). Trimming pared 2 bases from V and 2 bases from J, leaving 18 bases between. This CDR3 is CASSLRQGRGDNTEAFF. The CDR3 DNA follows: TGTGCCAGCAGCTTACGGCAGGGGAGGGGAGATAACACTGAAGCTTTCTTT.

The chain uses TRBV19 and TRBJ2-7; a weak D match, TRBD1 (5 bases). The CDR3 is 20 amino acids. Trimming pared 6 bases from V and 0 bases from J, leaving 30 bases between. CDR1 and CDR2 from the germline V gene are LNHDA and SQIVND (reference sequence). DNA of the CDR3: TGTGCCAGTAGCAGCTTCCAGACAGCGAGGCATGCCGATAGCTCCTACGAGCAGTACTTC. Amino acids: CASSSFQTARHADSSYEQYF. Using reference TRBV19 and TRBJ2-7 for the parts outside the CDR3, the full variable domain is DGGITQSPKYLFRKEGQNVTLSCEQNLNHDAMYWYRQDPGQGLRLIYYSQIVNDFQKGDIAEGYSVSREKKESFPLTVTSAQKNPTAFYLCASSSFQTARHADSSYEQYFGPGTRLTVT.

The chain couples TRBV27 to TRBJ2-5, with D maybe TRBD1 (6 bases). This CDR3 spans 13 amino acids. Germline V lookup: CDR1 MNHEY, CDR2 SMNVEV (reference sequence). V was trimmed by 6 bases and J by 0 bases, leaving 8 bases between them. The CDR3 nucleotides are TGTGCCAGCAGGGGACAAAACCAAGAGACCCAGTACTTC. Residues: CASRGQNQETQYF.

The genes are TRBV5-1 and TRBJ2-1; D remains ambiguous. The V and J ends lost 7 bases and 7 bases respectively, with 15 bases between them. Looked up from germline, CDR1 is SGHRS and CDR2 is YFSETQ. The CDR3 is 13 amino acids. The DNA for the CDR3 is TGCGCCAGCGGGTCCCCCGGGTGGAATGAGCAGTTCTTC. Residues: CASGSPGWNEQFF.

The chain couples TRBV7-2 to TRBJ2-7; D might be TRBD2 (5 bases). V gave up 4 bases and J gave up 3 bases, with 13 bases separating them. CDR1 SGHTA and CDR2 FQGNSA come from the germline V gene. The CDR3 is 14 residues long. CDR3 nucleotide sequence: TGTGCCAGCAGCTATGATGTCGGGGACTACGAGCAGTACTTC. Its translation: CASSYDVGDYEQYF.

The chain links TRBV5-6 to TRBJ2-2; D not resolved. CDR3 length: 14 residues. V dropped 0 bases and J dropped 3 bases, with 6 bases sitting between them. The germline V gene has CDR1 SGHDT and CDR2 YYEEEE. DNA for the CDR3: TGTGCCAGCAGCTTGGAGTTTCACACCGGGGAGCTGTTTTTT. Amino acid sequence: CASSLEFHTGELFF.

The chain's CDR3 is CASGPGGQGFSGNTIYF. The CDR3 bases are TGTGCCAGCGGCCCAGGAGGACAGGGGTTCTCTGGAAACACCATATATTTT. The rearrangement links TRBV5-6 to TRBJ1-3, with 9 bases fitting TRBD1. V dropped 7 bases and J dropped 0; count of bases not matched to a gene: 11. CDR3 size: 17 residues. CDR1 is SGHDT and CDR2 is YYEEEE in the germline V gene.

The chain recombines TRBV2 with TRBJ2-5; 12 positions match TRBD2. V trimming: 3 bases; J trimming: 4 bases; junction bases outside the gene matches: 6. The germline CDR1 and CDR2 sequences are SNHLY and FYNNEI. The CDR3 has 16 amino acids. For the CDR3, the DNA is TGTGCCAGCAGTGACGGGCTAGCGGGGGGGCCAGAGACCCAGTACTTC. This codes for CASSDGLAGGPETQYF.

The chain employs TRBV4-1 and TRBJ1-4, with D maybe TRBD1 (5 bases). The V gene's germline CDR1 is MGHRA and CDR2 YSYEKL. V gave up 0 bases and J gave up 10 bases, with 6 bases separating them. The CDR3 length is 12 residues. DNA of the CDR3: TGCGCCAGCAGCCAAGATGGGGGAAAACTGTTTTTT. Translated, it gives CASSQDGGKLFF.

The chain has TRBV12-5 and TRBJ1-2, with a possible D match to TRBD1 (5 bases). From germline, CDR1 is LGHNT and CDR2 FRNRAP. Trimming took 6 bases from V and 2 from J, leaving 7 bases between them. The CDR3 totals 12 residues. CDR3 sequence reads: CASGEGNYGYTF. CDR3 sequence (DNA): TGTGCTAGTGGCGAGGGGAACTATGGCTACACCTTC.

This clone was picked up a small number of times. CDR3 sequence: CASSKVRVSYEQYF. The DNA of the CDR3 is TGTGCCAGCAGCAAAGTCAGGGTGTCCTACGAGCAGTACTTC. The chain carries TRBV21-1 and TRBJ2-7; the table gives TRBD1 as D, unverified against the DNA. TRBV21-1 is described as a pseudogene. The CDR3 runs to 14 residues.

The chain links TRBV5-5 to TRBJ1-2, with a tentative D call TRBD1 (5 bases). The V and J ends lost 1 base and 5 bases respectively, with 12 bases between them. The CDR3 runs to 14 residues. From germline, CDR1 is SGHKS and CDR2 YYEKEE (reference sequence). The CDR3 region is CASSLWQGLYGYTF. CDR3 DNA: TGTGCCAGCAGCTTGTGGCAGGGCCTATATGGCTACACCTTC. Looking up the rest from reference TRBV5-5 and TRBJ1-2 gives the full variable domain: DAGVTQSPTHLIKTRGQQVTLRCSPISGHKSVSWYQQVLGQGPQFIFQYYEKEERGRGNFPDRFSARQFPNYSSELNVNALLLGDSALYLCASSLWQGLYGYTFGSGTRLTVV.

The sample holds a few counts of this clone. This sequence joins TRBV18 and TRBJ2-7; D is perhaps TRBD2 (6 bases). The CDR3 runs 12 residues. Germline assignment: CDR1 KGHSH and CDR2 LQKENI. V lost 8 bases to trimming and J lost 6 bases, with 14 bases between them. The CDR3 is CASTPAGTEQYF. The CDR3 region has the DNA TGTGCCAGCACCCCCGCGGGGACCGAGCAGTACTTC.